The 12 T cell receptor beta chains listed next were all sequenced from one sample in a study of CD4+ T cells in melanoma. Clones were read by immunoSEQ multiplex PCR, and TCRdb kept only the in-frame ones, dropping some. The profile shows 52,000 or so clones, over 60% of them singletons. Specimen: tumor tissue. The receptors come from a human donor with melanoma.

This sequence joins TRBV6-1 and TRBJ2-7; D remains unclear. The V and J ends lost 4 bases and 2 bases respectively, with 15 bases between them. Germline-derived CDR1 and CDR2 are MNHNS and SASEGT. The CDR3 consists of 15 residues. The CDR3 nucleotides are TGTGCCAGCAGTGCCGAGTTCGACGGAACCTACGAGCAGTACTTC. Protein sequence: CASSAEFDGTYEQYF.

This clone is medium-sized. The chain has TRBV7-2 and TRBJ2-7; 8 nucleotides agree with TRBD2. This CDR3 is built from 15 residues. Germline assignment: CDR1 SGHTA and CDR2 FQGNSA. The V and J ends lost 6 bases and 1 base, in that order; junction bases with no gene match: 8. CDR3 nucleotides: TGTGCCAGCAGTCTAAGCGGGGGTTCTTCCTACGAGCAGTACTTC. The encoded protein is CASSLSGGSSYEQYF.

This chain connects TRBV7-9 to TRBJ1-3; D not resolved. Germline V CDR1 and CDR2: SEHNR, FQNEAQ (reference sequence). The CDR3 sequence is 15 residues long. V lost 5 bases to trimming and J lost 0 bases, with 11 bases between them. The CDR3: CASSKKQSSGNTIYF. As DNA, the CDR3 is TGTGCCAGCAGCAAGAAACAGAGCTCTGGAAACACCATATATTTT.

CDR3 residues: CASRAQRGMGDTQYF. CDR3 bases: TGTGCCAGCAGGGCCCAGCGGGGGATGGGAGATACGCAGTATTTT. V and J are TRBV2 and TRBJ2-3; the match to TRBD2 covers 8 bases. Looked up from germline, CDR1 is SNHLY and CDR2 is FYNNEI. With V trimmed by 6 bases and J by 5 bases, 10 bases remained unmatched. CDR3 length: 15 amino acids.

This chain links TRBV11-3 with TRBJ2-7, with D possibly being TRBD1 (5 bases). CDR3 length: 13 residues. Trimming took off 1 base at V and 3 bases at J, with 7 bases between the two ends. Looked up from germline, CDR1 is SGHNT and CDR2 is YENEEA. In DNA, the CDR3 is TGTGCCAGCAGCTTAGTTGACAGCTACGAGCAGTACTTC. Its protein product is CASSLVDSYEQYF.

The chain has TRBV6-1 and TRBJ1-2; D is unresolved. V lost 4 bases and J lost 1, with 10 bases in between. This CDR3 has 14 amino acids. Germline V CDR1 and CDR2: MNHNS, SASEGT. The CDR3 sequence is CASSVTQNNYGYTF. The CDR3 DNA reads as TGTGCCAGCAGTGTAACCCAAAATAACTATGGCTACACCTTC.

The CDR3 coding sequence is TGTGCCAGCTCACCAGACCTACAGAACACCGGGGAGCTGTTTTTT. Translated, it gives CASSPDLQNTGELFF. The chain is built from TRBV18 and TRBJ2-2; D unresolved. Germline V gene sequence: CDR1 KGHSH, CDR2 LQKENI. This CDR3 is 15 amino acids long. Trimming removed 2 bases from V and 1 base from J, with 8 bases in between.

The chain carries TRBV30 and TRBJ2-7; 10 bases align to TRBD1. From germline, CDR1 is GTSNPN and CDR2 SVGIG (reference sequence). Trimming removed 3 bases from V and 5 bases from J; junction bases left unmatched: 7. The CDR3 is 14 residues long. CDR3: CAWSSRDRGDEQYF. Here the CDR3 DNA reads TGTGCCTGGAGCAGCCGGGACAGGGGTGACGAGCAGTACTTC.

Many counts were recorded for this clone. The chain is built from TRBV6-1 and TRBJ2-3; D remains ambiguous. The CDR3 totals 15 residues. The V and J ends lost 2 bases and 1 base respectively, with 10 bases between them. Germline assignment: CDR1 MNHNS and CDR2 SASEGT. The CDR3 here is CASSETSFRTDTQYF. CDR3 in DNA: TGTGCCAGCAGTGAAACAAGTTTCCGCACAGATACGCAGTATTTT.

Details on this clone: A read error may be the cause here, since a much bigger clone is one base away. The chain recombines TRBV7-9 with TRBJ1-3; D gene ambiguous. CDR1 is SEHNR, CDR2 FQNEAQ, per germline (reference sequence). Trimming took off 1 base at V and 5 bases at J, with 0 bases between the two ends. The CDR3 runs 11 residues. CDR3 DNA: TGTGCCAGCAGCTTAGGAAACACCATATATTTT. Encoded protein: CASSLGNTIYF.

The V gene is TRBV11-1, the J gene TRBJ2-1; 7 bases agree with TRBD2. The CDR3 extends over 16 amino acids. The V gene's germline CDR1 is SGHAT and CDR2 FQDESV (reference sequence). After removal of 2 bases from V and 7 bases from J, the junction contained 11 bases not matched to a gene. The DNA for the CDR3 is TGTGCCAGCAGCTTATTCGAGCGCCGGGGGGAAAATGAGCAGTTCTTC. The encoded protein is CASSLFERRGENEQFF.

A few counts support this clone. The CDR3 DNA reads TGCGCCAGCAGCCAGGTACGGGACGCAACTTTTAGAAAACTGTTTTTT. Translating gives CASSQVRDATFRKLFF. The J gene is TRBJ1-4, the V gene TRBV4-1, with TRBD1 as a possible D gene (5 bases). The CDR3 runs to 16 residues. Germline V gene data show CDR1 as MGHRA and CDR2 as YSYEKL. Trimming cost V 3 bases and J 10 bases, with 21 bases left between them.